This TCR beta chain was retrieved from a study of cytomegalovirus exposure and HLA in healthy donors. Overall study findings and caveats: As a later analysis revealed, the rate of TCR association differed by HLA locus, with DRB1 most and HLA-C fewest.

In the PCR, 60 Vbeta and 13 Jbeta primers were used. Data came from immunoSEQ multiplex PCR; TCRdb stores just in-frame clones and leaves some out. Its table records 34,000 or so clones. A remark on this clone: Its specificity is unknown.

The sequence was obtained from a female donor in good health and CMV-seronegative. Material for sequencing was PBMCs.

CDR3 region: CATSRRSGELFF. CDR3 in DNA: TGTGCCACCAGCAGGAGGTCCGGGGAGCTGTTTTTT. The V gene is TRBV15, the J gene TRBJ2-2; D is unclear. Germline V gene sequence: CDR1 LNHNV, CDR2 YYDKDF (reference sequence). The CDR3 has 12 residues. V was cut by 3 bases and J by 6 bases, with 5 bases left in between.